Listed below are T cell receptor beta chains from one sample, sequenced in a study of cytomegalovirus exposure and HLA in healthy donors. Profiling relied on immunoSEQ multiplex PCR, and the TCRdb table lists in-frame clones only, not all of them. The repertoire holds under 100,000 clones, with under 80% as singletons. Sequenced sample: PBMCs. These receptors came from a boy between 10 and 17 years old in good health and CMV-seronegative. The CDR3 runs from the conserved cysteine through the conserved F or W. D genes are given only for firm matches. Not every row has a clone size; where given, it reads once, few, many or a size class.

j_gene | d_gene | v_gene | abundance | len | CDR3nt | CDR3aa
TRBJ2-3 | . | TRBV29-1 | . | 14 | TGCAGCGTTGGGAGGCGGGATTTCACAGATACGCAGTATTTT | CSVGRRDFTDTQYF
TRBJ1-5 | . | TRBV28 | . | 12 | TGTGCCAGTAAAACAGGGAGTCAGCCCCAGCATTTT | CASKTGSQPQHF
TRBJ1-1 | . | TRBV7-2 | . | 15 | TGTGCCAGCAGCTTAGCGCTCGGGGTGAACACTGAAGCTTTCTTT | CASSLALGVNTEAFF
TRBJ1-2 | . | TRBV6-5 | . | 13 | TGTGCCAGCAGTTACTTTGGTAGCCATGGCTACACCTTC | CASSYFGSHGYTF
TRBJ2-7 | . | TRBV27 | . | 12 | TGTGCCAGCATCTCTACAGCCTACGAGCAGTACTTC | CASISTAYEQYF
TRBJ2-7 | . | TRBV29-1 | . | 13 | TGCAGCGTTGTTGTTCTTTCGTCCTACGAGCAGTACTTC | CSVVVLSSYEQYF
TRBJ2-7 | TRBD2 | TRBV11-2 | . | 16 | TGTGCCAGCAGCCCGAGGCGGGGGATGCCTTCCTACGAGCAGTACTTC | CASSPRRGMPSYEQYF
TRBJ2-7 | . | TRBV19 | . | 14 | TGTGCCAGTAGTACCCGAGGGGGTGAAAACGAGCAGTACTTC | CASSTRGGENEQYF
TRBJ1-1 | . | TRBV28 | . | 14 | TGTGCCAGTCGTACAGGGACCCTGAACACTGAAGCTTTCTTT | CASRTGTLNTEAFF
TRBJ2-1 | . | TRBV25-1 | . | 13 | TGTGCCAGCCTGGGGACATACTACAATGAGCAGTTCTTC | CASLGTYYNEQFF
TRBJ2-3 | TRBD2 | TRBV18 | few | 15 | TGTGCCAGCTCACATACTAGCGGGGTGGCAGATACGCAGTATTTT | CASSHTSGVADTQYF
TRBJ2-3 | . | TRBV9 | . | 14 | TGTGCCAGCAGCGTACATTATCGGACAGATACGCAGTATTTT | CASSVHYRTDTQYF
TRBJ1-2 | TRBD1 | TRBV7-9 | . | 16 | TGTGCCAGCAGCTTAGCCCTTGACAGGGACCCCTATGGCTACACCTTC | CASSLALDRDPYGYTF
TRBJ1-1 | . | TRBV25-1 | . | 14 | TGTGCCAGCAGTAGCCCCGGGGTGAACACTGAAGCTTTCTTT | CASSSPGVNTEAFF
TRBJ2-3 | . | TRBV5-4 | . | 12 | TGTGCCAGCAGCTTGAGAGAGGATACGCAGTATTTT | CASSLREDTQYF
TRBJ2-1 | TRBD2 | TRBV14 | few | 14 | TGTGCCAGCAGCCAAGAGACTAGCGGGGTAGTGCAGTTCTTC | CASSQETSGVVQFF
TRBJ2-2 | TRBD2 | TRBV29-1 | few | 15 | TGCAGCGTTGAAGGACAGCGGGACGAAACCGGGGAGCTGTTTTTT | CSVEGQRDETGELFF
TRBJ2-6 | TRBD1 | TRBV4-3 | . | 19 | TGCGCCAGCAGCCAAGGGTGGGACAGGGGGCATCCTGGGGCCAACGTCCTGACTTTC | CASSQGWDRGHPGANVLTF
TRBJ1-2 | TRBD1 | TRBV6-6 | . | 13 | TGTGCCAGCAAACAGGGGATGATCTATGGCTACACCTTC | CASKQGMIYGYTF
TRBJ2-1 | TRBD2 | TRBV4-3 | . | 16 | TGCGCCAGCAGCCTACTAGCGGGAGTCGCCAACAATGAGCAGTTCTTC | CASSLLAGVANNEQFF
TRBJ2-5 | . | TRBV28 | . | 15 | TGTGCCAGCAGTTTATACGGGGGTTCCCAAGAGACCCAGTACTTC | CASSLYGGSQETQYF
TRBJ2-7 | . | TRBV15 | . | 14 | TGTGCCACCAGCAGAGAGGGTAGCACCTACGAGCAGTACTTC | CATSREGSTYEQYF
TRBJ2-5 | TRBD2 | TRBV28 | . | 17 | TGTGCCAGCAGTTCCCTCCTAATGGGACCCCCGGGGGGGACCCAGTACTTC | CASSSLLMGPPGGTQYF
TRBJ1-2 | . | TRBV6-4 | . | 15 | TGTGCCAGCAGTGATCTGGCAGGGGAGCCCCATGGCTACACCTTC | CASSDLAGEPHGYTF
TRBJ2-1 | . | TRBV15 | few | 14 | TGTGCCACCAGCAGGCCGGGCTCCTACAATGAGCAGTTCTTC | CATSRPGSYNEQFF
TRBJ1-5 | TRBD1 | TRBV4-1 | . | 16 | TGCGCCAGCAGCCAGGGCCGGGGACAGGTAAATCAGCCCCAGCATTTT | CASSQGRGQVNQPQHF